This TCR beta chain came from a study of T cell changes during pregnancy in multiple sclerosis. Germline lookup yields CDR1 SQVTM and CDR2 ANQGSEA. V trimming: 7 bases; J trimming: 5 bases; junction bases outside the gene matches: 9. The CDR3 loop spans 14 amino acids. Clones were sequenced by immunoSEQ multiplex PCR, and TCRdb holds only the in-frame ones, with some missing. The sample has about 85,000 clones; roughly 92% are singletons. The sequence was obtained from a female donor with multiple sclerosis, enrolled in a pregnancy study. The genes are TRBV29-1 and TRBJ2-3, with 10 bases that match TRBD2. This material consisted of peripheral blood, taken in the first trimester of pregnancy. Written as DNA, the CDR3 is TGCAGCGGGACTAGCGGCCGCAGAAGAGATACGCAGTATTTT. Translation gives CSGTSGRRRDTQYF.